These T cell receptor beta chains were read from a single sample in a study of shared clonotypes between healthy human individuals. Sequenced by immunoSEQ multiplex PCR; TCRdb stores in-frame clones only, minus some. The sample includes millions of clones, more than 80% of them seen just once. Material for sequencing was naive CD4+ T cells sorted from blood. The receptors were sampled from a man aged 18 to 29 in good health. Each CDR3 is given without its conserved first and last residue. The order of the fields is CDR3 protein, D gene, V gene. A D gene is named only where the DNA matches it firmly.

CDR3aa: ASSIDSSSYNEQF
d_gene: .
v_gene: TRBV19

CDR3aa: ASSLGLVTGANVLT
d_gene: .
v_gene: TRBV5-8

CDR3aa: ASSGNIVGGYYGYT
d_gene: .
v_gene: TRBV2

CDR3aa: ASSEGRGLWINTGELF
d_gene: TRBD2
v_gene: TRBV2

CDR3aa: ASSANSPLH
d_gene: .
v_gene: TRBV5-6

CDR3aa: ASSLQGNEQY
d_gene: .
v_gene: TRBV6-5

CDR3aa: ASRVQGGTEAF
d_gene: .
v_gene: TRBV2

CDR3aa: ASSLWGVYNEQF
d_gene: .
v_gene: TRBV27

CDR3aa: ASSLEGDPSYEQY
d_gene: .
v_gene: TRBV5-1

CDR3aa: ASSGTDFTEAF
d_gene: .
v_gene: TRBV6-1

CDR3aa: ASSPIGTPTEAF
d_gene: .
v_gene: TRBV18

CDR3aa: ASSPRAGPNNSPLH
d_gene: .
v_gene: TRBV7-9

CDR3aa: ASSLRGGYT
d_gene: .
v_gene: TRBV7-9

CDR3aa: SVVHPRPLYEQY
d_gene: .
v_gene: TRBV29-1

CDR3aa: ASSMGGIGTEAF
d_gene: .
v_gene: TRBV7-9

CDR3aa: ASTSPGRNNSPLH
d_gene: .
v_gene: TRBV28

CDR3aa: ASSPISPGSLSSYEQY
d_gene: .
v_gene: TRBV27

CDR3aa: ASSYEGRTSTDTQY
d_gene: .
v_gene: TRBV6-6

CDR3aa: ASSAERGIQETQY
d_gene: TRBD2
v_gene: TRBV2

CDR3aa: ASSLGRGGTDTQY
d_gene: TRBD2
v_gene: TRBV11-2

CDR3aa: ASSVGYEQY
d_gene: .
v_gene: TRBV9

CDR3aa: ASSFRQNSPLH
d_gene: .
v_gene: TRBV28

CDR3aa: ASSVGLEGYEQY
d_gene: .
v_gene: TRBV9

CDR3aa: ASRDSGTGND
d_gene: TRBD1
v_gene: TRBV2

CDR3aa: AISRTGEGNIQY
d_gene: .
v_gene: TRBV10-3

CDR3aa: ASSIRAGGGADTQY
d_gene: TRBD2
v_gene: TRBV19

CDR3aa: ASGEGGPETQY
d_gene: .
v_gene: TRBV5-1

CDR3aa: ASSEGGGGSYNEQF
d_gene: TRBD2
v_gene: TRBV25-1

CDR3aa: SVDSPNYGYT
d_gene: .
v_gene: TRBV29-1

CDR3aa: ASSQESSGSSQH
d_gene: .
v_gene: TRBV4-1

CDR3aa: ASAGTVYNEQF
d_gene: .
v_gene: TRBV19

CDR3aa: AISESWNSPLH
d_gene: .
v_gene: TRBV10-3

CDR3aa: ASSLRTGTGTYEQY
d_gene: TRBD1
v_gene: TRBV5-1

CDR3aa: AWSVDRVAEAF
d_gene: TRBD1
v_gene: TRBV30

CDR3aa: ASSPDRGRTEAF
d_gene: TRBD1
v_gene: TRBV5-5

CDR3aa: ASSPMTSGANVLT
d_gene: .
v_gene: TRBV18

CDR3aa: ASRRGPSTDTQY
d_gene: TRBD1
v_gene: TRBV19

CDR3aa: ASSPGENTEAF
d_gene: .
v_gene: TRBV19

CDR3aa: ASSQDPISRLDNSPLH
d_gene: .
v_gene: TRBV4-1

CDR3aa: ASSEGRGSYNEQF
d_gene: .
v_gene: TRBV2

CDR3aa: ASSQEGGQGAGKLF
d_gene: TRBD1
v_gene: TRBV4-1

CDR3aa: ASKGVGGVASPLH
d_gene: .
v_gene: TRBV2

CDR3aa: ASSEDRARETQY
d_gene: TRBD1
v_gene: TRBV6-1

CDR3aa: ASRDRDRGYT
d_gene: TRBD1
v_gene: TRBV2

CDR3aa: ASLAAGLITEAF
d_gene: .
v_gene: TRBV18

CDR3aa: ASSQGGGETQY
d_gene: .
v_gene: TRBV4-2

CDR3aa: AARRGLMSSYEQY
d_gene: .
v_gene: TRBV6-1

CDR3aa: ASSYPARGTEAF
d_gene: .
v_gene: TRBV6-6

CDR3aa: ASSMAGGYTSGNTIY
d_gene: .
v_gene: TRBV19